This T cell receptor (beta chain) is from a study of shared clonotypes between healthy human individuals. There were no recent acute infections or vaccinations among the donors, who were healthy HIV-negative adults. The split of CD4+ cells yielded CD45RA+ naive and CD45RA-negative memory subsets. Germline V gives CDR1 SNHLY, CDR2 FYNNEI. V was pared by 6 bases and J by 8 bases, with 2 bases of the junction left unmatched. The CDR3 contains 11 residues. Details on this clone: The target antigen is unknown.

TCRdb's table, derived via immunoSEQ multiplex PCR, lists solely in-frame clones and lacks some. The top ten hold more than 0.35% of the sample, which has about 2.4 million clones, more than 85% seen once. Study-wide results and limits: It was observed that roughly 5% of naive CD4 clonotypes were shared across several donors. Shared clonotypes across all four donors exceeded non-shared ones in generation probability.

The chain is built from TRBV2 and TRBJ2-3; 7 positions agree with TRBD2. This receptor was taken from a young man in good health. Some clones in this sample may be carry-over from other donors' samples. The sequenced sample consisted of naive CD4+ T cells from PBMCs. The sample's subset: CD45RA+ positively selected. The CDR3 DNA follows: TGTGCCAGCAGGCGGGAGCCTACGCAGTATTTT. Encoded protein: CASRREPTQYF.